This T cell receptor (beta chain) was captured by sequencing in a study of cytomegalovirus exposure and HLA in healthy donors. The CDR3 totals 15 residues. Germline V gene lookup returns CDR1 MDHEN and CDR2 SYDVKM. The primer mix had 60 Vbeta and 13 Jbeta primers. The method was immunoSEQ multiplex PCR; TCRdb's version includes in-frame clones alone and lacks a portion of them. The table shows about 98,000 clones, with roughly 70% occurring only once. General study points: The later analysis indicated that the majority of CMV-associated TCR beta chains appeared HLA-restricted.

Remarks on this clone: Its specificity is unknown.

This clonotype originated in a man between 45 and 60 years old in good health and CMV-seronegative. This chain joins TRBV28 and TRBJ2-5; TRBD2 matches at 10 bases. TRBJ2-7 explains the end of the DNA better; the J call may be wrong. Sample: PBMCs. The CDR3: CASSLTLAGAVEQYF. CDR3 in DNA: TGTGCCAGCAGTTTAACCCTAGCGGGAGCAGTCGAGCAGTACTTC.